This T cell receptor (beta chain) was identified in a study of technical replicates of blood from a few donors. The method was immunoSEQ multiplex PCR; TCRdb's version includes in-frame clones alone and lacks a portion of them. There are about 71,000 clones in the sample; around 97% occur only once, and approximately 0.2% lies in the top ten. With 3 bases clipped from V and 7 bases from J, the junction kept 6 bases outside the gene matches. This CDR3 contains 13 residues. Germline loops: CDR1 ENHRY, CDR2 SYGVKD. The chain employs TRBV10-3 and TRBJ2-7, with 7 nucleotides matching TRBD2. The sample taken for sequencing was T cells isolated from PBMCs. This sequence originates from a human donor in good health. CDR3 protein: CAISEGGSREQYF. CDR3 bases: TGTGCCATCAGTGAAGGCGGGAGTCGGGAGCAGTACTTC.